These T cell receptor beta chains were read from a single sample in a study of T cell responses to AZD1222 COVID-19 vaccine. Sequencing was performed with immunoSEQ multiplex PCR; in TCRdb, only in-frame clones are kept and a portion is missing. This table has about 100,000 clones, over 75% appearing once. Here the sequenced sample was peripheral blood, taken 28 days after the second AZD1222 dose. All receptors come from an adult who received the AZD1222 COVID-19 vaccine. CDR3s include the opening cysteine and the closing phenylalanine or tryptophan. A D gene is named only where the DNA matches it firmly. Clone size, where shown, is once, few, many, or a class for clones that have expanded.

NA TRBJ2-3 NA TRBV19 TGTGCCAGTAGTATAGCGGGGTACGGAGGAAGGACCCTGGACACAGATACGCAGTATTTT CASSIAGYGGRTLDTDTQYF
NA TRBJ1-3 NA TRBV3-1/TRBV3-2 TGTGCCAGCAGCCAAGGGGCAGGAAACACCATATATTTT CASSQGAGNTIYF
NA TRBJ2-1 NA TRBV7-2 TGTGCCAGCGCCCCCGGGGCCCAGGGGTTCTTC CASAPGAQGFF
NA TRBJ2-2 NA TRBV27 TGTGCCAGCAGTTTGAGCCCAGGGAAAACCGGGGAGCTGTTTTTT CASSLSPGKTGELFF
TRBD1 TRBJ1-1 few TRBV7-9 TGTGCCAGCAGCTTACCTAGGGGGCCCACTGAAGCTTTCTTT CASSLPRGPTEAFF
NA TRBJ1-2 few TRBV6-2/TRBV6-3 TGTGCCAGCAGCGCTCACCCGGTGAAGGGAATTCGGTATGGCTACACCTTC CASSAHPVKGIRYGYTF
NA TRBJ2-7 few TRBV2 TGTGCCAGCGGACGGGACTTCGAGCAGTACTTC CASGRDFEQYF
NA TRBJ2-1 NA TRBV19 TGTGCCAGTAGTATGGTAGGGAGGAAGTTCTTC CASSMVGRKFF
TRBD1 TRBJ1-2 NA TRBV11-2 TGTGCCAGCAGCTTGACAGGGGGCCCTGGCTATGGCTACACCTTC CASSLTGGPGYGYTF
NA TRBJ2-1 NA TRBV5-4 TGTGCCAGCAGCTTGTCCGGGGGTCCCTACTCCTACAATGAGCAGTTCTTC CASSLSGGPYSYNEQFF
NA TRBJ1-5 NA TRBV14 TGTGCCAGCAGCCCCGCAGGGGTCGGCCAGCCCCAGCATTTT CASSPAGVGQPQHF
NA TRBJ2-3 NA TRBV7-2 TGTGCCAGCAGCCTTTACACAGATACGCAGTATTTT CASSLYTDTQYF
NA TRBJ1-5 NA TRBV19 TGTGCCAGTAGTATCGCCGGCGGTGGCAATCAGCCCCAGCATTTT CASSIAGGGNQPQHF
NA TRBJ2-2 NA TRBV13 TGTGCCAGCAGCTTAGGAGTCGCCGGGGAGCTGTTTTTT CASSLGVAGELFF
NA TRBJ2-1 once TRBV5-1 TGCGCCAGCAGCTTGGGGGGACGGAACAATGAGCAGTTCTTC CASSLGGRNNEQFF
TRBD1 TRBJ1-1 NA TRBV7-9 TGTGCCAGCAGCGTAAGACAGGGGAGAACTGAAGCTTTCTTT CASSVRQGRTEAFF
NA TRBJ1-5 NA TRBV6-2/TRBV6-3 TGTGCCAGCAGTTCACCCGGGGGGAGTCCCCAGCATTTT CASSSPGGSPQHF
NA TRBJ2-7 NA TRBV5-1 TGCGCCAGCAGCCGAGGACTACAGATCGAGCAGTACTTC CASSRGLQIEQYF
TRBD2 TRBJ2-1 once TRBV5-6 TGTGCCAGCAGCTTTATAGCTTGGGAGGGCAATGAGCAGTTCTTC CASSFIAWEGNEQFF
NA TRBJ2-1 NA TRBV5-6 TGTGCCAGCAGCTCCAACTTGAACAATGAGCAGTTCTTC CASSSNLNNEQFF
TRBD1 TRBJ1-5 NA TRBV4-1 TGCGCCAGCAGCTTACAGGGGGCGTTATCCGATCAGCCCCAGCATTTT CASSLQGALSDQPQHF
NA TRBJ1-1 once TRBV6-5 TGTGCCAGCAGCCCACTTTCTGAGGCTTTCTTT CASSPLSEAFF
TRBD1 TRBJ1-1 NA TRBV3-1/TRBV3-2 TGTGCCAGCAGCCCAGGGGGAGGGGCGCGAAACACTGAAGCTTTCTTT CASSPGGGARNTEAFF
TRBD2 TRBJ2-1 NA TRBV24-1 TGTGCCACCAGTGACCCGACTCGGGTAGCGGGAGGCAGGTACAATGAGCAGTTCTTC CATSDPTRVAGGRYNEQFF